This T cell receptor (beta chain) stems from a study of OX40 agonist ivuxolimab in advanced cancers. Sequenced by immunoSEQ multiplex PCR; TCRdb stores in-frame clones only, minus some. Of 35,000 to 45,000 clones listed, around 84% are singletons. Germline V CDR1 and CDR2: SEHNR, FQNEAQ (reference sequence). The J segment lost 4 bases and the V segment lost 3 bases, leaving 8 bases of the junction unmatched. This CDR3 contains 15 residues. Sample: CD4+ or CD8+ T cells sorted from blood, taken in a trial of the OX40 agonist ivuxolimab. The rearrangement joins TRBV7-9 to TRBJ1-2, with TRBD1 identical over 7 bases. This TCR was sampled from an adult with an advanced solid tumor such as melanoma, head and neck, liver or kidney cancer. CDR3 residues: CASSFFLGDSYGYTF. The CDR3 bases are TGTGCCAGCAGCTTCTTCTTGGGGGACAGCTATGGCTACACCTTC.